This TCR beta chain stems from a study of OX40 agonist ivuxolimab in advanced cancers. Study context: Partial responses were recorded for three patients, including one with hepatocellular carcinoma and two with cutaneous melanoma. Notes on the study in general: Relative to CD4+, CD8+ T cells held more expanded clones on average.

The method was immunoSEQ multiplex PCR; TCRdb's version includes in-frame clones alone and lacks a portion of them. The data hold more than 65,000 clones, with 80% to 95% observed a single time. A note on this clone: What it recognizes is unknown.

The material sequenced was CD4+ or CD8+ T cells sorted from blood, taken in a trial of the OX40 agonist ivuxolimab. The TCR originated in an adult with an advanced solid tumor such as melanoma, head and neck, liver or kidney cancer.

CDR3 amino acids: CASRRSSGANVLTF. As DNA, the CDR3 is TGTGCCAGTAGGAGGTCCTCTGGGGCCAACGTCCTGACTTTC. The V call is TRBV19, the J call TRBJ2-6; D is undetermined. V was shortened by 6 bases and J by 0 bases, with 6 bases between the two germline ends. In germline, CDR1 is LNHDA, CDR2 SQIVND (reference sequence). The CDR3 length is 14 residues.